The clone carrying this TCR beta chain was seen a single time. Its antigen is still unknown. TCRdb's copy holds only in-frame clones and misses some; the assay was immunoSEQ multiplex PCR. The sample has about 66,000 clones; about 90% are singletons. This specimen comes from a study of T cell responses to AZD1222 COVID-19 vaccine. Study-wide context: Second doses at about 4 or about 12 weeks were pooled.

The study, taken as a whole, reports: Researchers took repertoire samples only after the peak T cell response had come. Donors were chiefly white British, with a greater number of females, and clonal diversity was perhaps underestimated.

This sample comprised peripheral blood, obtained on day 0 of AZD1222 vaccination. This sequence originates from an adult in good health.

This CDR3 reads CASSTGTSGSGSEQYF. The CDR3 nucleotides read TGTGCCAGTAGTACTGGGACTAGCGGGAGTGGTAGCGAGCAGTACTTC. The chain employs TRBV19 and TRBJ2-7, with TRBD2 matching 14 bases. The junction had 8 bases not matched to a gene; V was cut back by 4 bases and J by 6 bases. The V gene's germline CDR1 is LNHDA and CDR2 SQIVND (reference sequence). CDR3 length: 16 residues.